The 18 T cell receptor beta chains below were found in one sample sequenced in a study of cytomegalovirus exposure and HLA in healthy donors. The PCR ran on 60 Vbeta and 13 Jbeta primers. Using immunoSEQ multiplex PCR, the repertoire was profiled, and TCRdb retains in-frame clones only, with some absent. The sample contains roughly 250,000 clones, almost 85% of which appear only once. Material for sequencing was PBMCs. The source is a middle-aged woman in good health and CMV-seropositive.

The chain combines TRBV19 with TRBJ2-7; tentatively, D is TRBD1 (6 bases). Germline-derived CDR1 and CDR2 are LNHDA and SQIVND (reference sequence). This CDR3 has 14 amino acids. V was trimmed by 7 bases and J by 0 bases, leaving 13 bases between them. The CDR3 is CASTGGQSSYEQYF. Written as DNA, the CDR3 is TGTGCCAGTACCGGAGGACAGAGCTCCTACGAGCAGTACTTC.

A remark on this clone: The junction departs from germline at one end; a sequencing error may be responsible. The chain carries TRBV28 and TRBJ2-6; D possibly corresponds to TRBD1 (5 bases). In germline, CDR1 is MDHEN, CDR2 SYDVKM. The CDR3 spans 12 residues. The CDR3 nucleotides read TGTGCCAGCAGTTCTGGGGCCAACGGCCTGACTTTC. It is translated as CASSSGANGLTF.

The chain couples TRBV19 to TRBJ1-2, with 9 bases identical to TRBD1. The CDR3 length is 14 residues. V dropped 7 bases and J dropped 1; count of bases not matched to a gene: 4. Germline V gene sequence: CDR1 LNHDA, CDR2 SQIVND (reference sequence). CDR3 residues: CASTRTGVNYGYTF. The CDR3 DNA follows: TGTGCCAGTACCCGGACAGGGGTTAACTATGGCTACACCTTC. The full variable domain, with the rest looked up from reference TRBV19 and TRBJ1-2, is DGGITQSPKYLFRKEGQNVTLSCEQNLNHDAMYWYRQDPGQGLRLIYYSQIVNDFQKGDIAEGYSVSREKKESFPLTVTSAQKNPTAFYLCASTRTGVNYGYTFGSGTRLTVV.

The chain recombines TRBV28 with TRBJ1-3; TRBD1 aligns across 8 bases. V dropped 5 bases and J dropped 7; count of bases not matched to a gene: 7. The CDR3 loop spans 14 amino acids. Germline CDR1 and CDR2: MDHEN and SYDVKM. CDR3 sequence reads: CASSPQDRVNTIYF. The CDR3 DNA reads TGTGCCAGCAGTCCACAGGACAGGGTCAACACCATATATTTT. The full variable domain, rest sourced from reference TRBV28 and TRBJ1-3, is DVKVTQSSRYLVKRTGEKVFLECVQDMDHENMFWYRQDPGLGLRLIYFSYDVKMKEKGDIPEGYSVSREKKERFSLILESASTNQTSMYLCASSPQDRVNTIYFGEGSWLTVV.

This rearrangement joins TRBV10-3 to TRBJ1-2, with unresolved D. Between the trimmed V and J ends, which lost 3 bases and 5 bases, there was a span of 7 bases. Germline lookup yields CDR1 ENHRY and CDR2 SYGVKD. There are 12 residues in the CDR3. CDR3 sequence: CAISDGGYGYTF. CDR3 sequence (DNA): TGTGCCATCAGTGACGGAGGATATGGCTACACCTTC.

This chain links TRBV4-2 with TRBJ2-2; 7 bases are shared with TRBD2. The length of the CDR3 is 17 residues. Per germline, CDR1 LGHNA and CDR2 YNFKEQ. V gave up 3 bases and J gave up 5 bases; unmatched junction bases: 12. This CDR3 is CASSHALREYSTGELFF. The CDR3 nucleotides are TGTGCCAGCAGCCACGCACTGCGGGAGTATTCGACCGGGGAGCTGTTTTTT.

This clone showed up just once. This chain connects TRBV11-3 to TRBJ2-2; 8 nucleotides agree with TRBD2. CDR1 SGHNT and CDR2 YENEEA come from the germline V gene. The trim removed 5 bases at V and 6 bases at J, leaving 23 bases unmatched. There are 20 residues in the CDR3. CDR3 protein: CASSPPGTRGVWVSAGELFF. CDR3 sequence (DNA): TGTGCCAGCAGCCCCCCCGGGACTAGAGGGGTGTGGGTCTCCGCCGGGGAGCTGTTTTTT. The full variable domain, with the rest looked up from reference TRBV11-3 and TRBJ2-2, is EAGVVQSPRYKIIEKKQPVAFWCNPISGHNTLYWYLQNLGQGPELLIRYENEEAVDDSQLPKDRFSAERLKGVDSTLKIQPAELGDSAVYLCASSPPGTRGVWVSAGELFFGEGSRLTVL.

The J gene is TRBJ1-5, the V gene TRBV28; maybe TRBD1 (6 bases). The CDR3 covers 15 residues. V shed 5 bases and J shed 5 bases, with 16 bases lying between them. The germline CDR1 and CDR2 sequences are MDHEN and SYDVKM. The CDR3 region has the DNA TGTGCCAGCAGTCGCGACAGGCTCCAAGATCAGCCCCAGCATTTT. Its protein is CASSRDRLQDQPQHF.

This chain uses TRBV28 with TRBJ1-4; no definite D call. CDR1 is MDHEN, CDR2 SYDVKM, per germline. The CDR3 loop spans 14 amino acids. The V gene lost 10 bases and the J gene lost 4 bases, with 16 bases spanning the gap. CDR3 protein: CAIQWGGSNEKLFF. DNA for the CDR3: TGTGCCATCCAATGGGGAGGCAGTAATGAAAAACTGTTTTTT.

The rearrangement joins TRBV18 to TRBJ2-1; a weak D match, TRBD1 (6 bases). This CDR3 is built from 14 residues. V lost 0 bases to trimming and J lost 8 bases, with 11 bases between them. CDR1 is KGHSH and CDR2 is LQKENI in the germline V gene. The CDR3 is CASSPPQGWDEQFF. CDR3 coding DNA: TGTGCCAGCTCACCACCGCAGGGGTGGGATGAGCAGTTCTTC. Using reference TRBV18 and TRBJ2-1 for the parts outside the CDR3, the full variable domain is NAGVMQNPRHLVRRRGQEARLRCSPMKGHSHVYWYRQLPEEGLKFMVYLQKENIIDESGMPKERFSAEFPKEGPSILRIQQVVRGDSAAYFCASSPPQGWDEQFFGPGTRLTVL.

The rearrangement links TRBV2 to TRBJ2-1; the D gene is possibly TRBD2 (6 bases). Germline CDR1 reads SNHLY; CDR2 reads FYNNEI. This CDR3 is built from 12 residues. V lost 3 bases to trimming and J lost 8 bases, with 8 bases between them. This CDR3 reads CASSETRHEQFF. DNA of the CDR3: TGTGCCAGCAGTGAGACTAGACATGAGCAGTTCTTC.

This clone is a singleton in its sample. V usage is TRBV6-4 and J usage is TRBJ2-1; D perhaps matches TRBD2 (6 bases). Per the germline V gene, CDR1 is MRHNA and CDR2 is SNTAGT. This CDR3 spans 16 amino acids. Trimming shortened V by 4 bases and J by 0 bases, and 13 bases separated the two germline ends. The CDR3 nucleotides read TGTGCCAGCAGTGCCTCTAGCGTACGCTCCTACAATGAGCAGTTCTTC. Translation gives CASSASSVRSYNEQFF.

As DNA, the CDR3 is TGTGCCAGCAGTTACTCGGGCCACAGGGTCGAGCAGTACTTC. This gives the protein CASSYSGHRVEQYF. The chain employs TRBV6-5 and TRBJ2-7; possibly TRBD1 for D (6 bases). The V gene lost 0 bases and the J gene lost 6 bases, with 12 bases spanning the gap. CDR3 length: 14 residues. The germline gives CDR1 MNHEY, CDR2 SVGAGI.

With regard to this clone: Germline is not matched at one junction end, which may reflect a read error. Different DNA sequences within this sample yield the same CDR3. The chain joins TRBV2 to TRBJ2-1, with 11 nucleotides matching TRBD2. The CDR3 is 15 residues long. The germline V gene encodes CDR1 SNHLY and CDR2 FYNNEI. The CDR3 sequence: CASSEGLAGYNEQFF. The CDR3 region has the DNA TGTGCCAGCAGCGAAGGACTAGCGGGCTACAATGAGCAGTTCTTC.

This chain links TRBV6-1 with TRBJ1-3, with D hard to call. Trimming stripped 4 bases from V and 0 bases from J, with 10 bases between. Germline loops: CDR1 MNHNS, CDR2 SASEGT. CDR3 length equals 15 residues. The CDR3 sequence: CASSVWRSSGNTIYF. CDR3 in DNA: TGTGCCAGCAGTGTTTGGAGGAGCTCTGGAAACACCATATATTTT.

This chain connects TRBV5-5 to TRBJ2-7; 14 bases agree with TRBD2. In germline, CDR1 is SGHKS, CDR2 YYEKEE (reference sequence). This CDR3 region has 16 residues. V was clipped by 4 bases and J by 5 bases; unmatched bases: 8. The CDR3 coding sequence is TGTGCCAGCAGCCCCCTAATGGGACTAGCGGGAGACGAGCAGTACTTC. Its protein product is CASSPLMGLAGDEQYF.

The chain carries TRBV7-9 and TRBJ2-3; 11 bases are shared with TRBD2. Germline V gene data show CDR1 as SEHNR and CDR2 as FQNEAQ (reference sequence). The ends lost 7 bases at V and 6 bases at J; junction bases unmatched: 9. The CDR3 has 15 residues. The CDR3 spells CASTFSGRAGDTQYF. The DNA of the CDR3 is TGTGCCAGCACCTTTAGCGGGAGGGCCGGTGATACGCAGTATTTT.

Written as DNA, the CDR3 is TGTGCCAGTAGTATGATAGACAGGAACACTGAAGCTTTCTTT. Translating gives CASSMIDRNTEAFF. This chain uses TRBV19 with TRBJ1-1; TRBD1 might be the D (5 bases). The germline gives CDR1 LNHDA, CDR2 SQIVND (reference sequence). Trimming cost V 3 bases and J 1 base, with 9 bases left between them. The CDR3 totals 14 residues.